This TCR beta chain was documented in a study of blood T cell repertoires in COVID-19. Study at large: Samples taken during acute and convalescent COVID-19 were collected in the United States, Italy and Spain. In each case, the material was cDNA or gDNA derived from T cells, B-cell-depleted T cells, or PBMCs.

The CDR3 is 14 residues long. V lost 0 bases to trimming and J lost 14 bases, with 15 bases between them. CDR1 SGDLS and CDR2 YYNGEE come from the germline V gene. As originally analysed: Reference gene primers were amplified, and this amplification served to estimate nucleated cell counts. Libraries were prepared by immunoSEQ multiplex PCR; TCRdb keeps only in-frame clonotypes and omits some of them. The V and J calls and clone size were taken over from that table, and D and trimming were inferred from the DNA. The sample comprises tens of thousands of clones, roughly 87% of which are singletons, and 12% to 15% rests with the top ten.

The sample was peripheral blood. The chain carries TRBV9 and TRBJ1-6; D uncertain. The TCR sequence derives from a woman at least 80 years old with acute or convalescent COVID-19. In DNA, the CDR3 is TGTGCCAGCAGCGTAGATTCAGCCGAAGGAGCCCTCCACTTT. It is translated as CASSVDSAEGALHF.